The sequence of this TCR beta chain was determined in a study of blood T cell repertoires in COVID-19. For the study at large: Sources were T cells, B-cell-depleted T cells, or PBMCs; the material itself was cDNA or gDNA.

Profiling relied on immunoSEQ multiplex PCR, and the TCRdb table lists in-frame clones only, not all of them. Of 150,000 to 170,000 clones detected, roughly 88% appear once; the ten largest clones hold approximately 0.6%. The CDR3 runs 14 residues. Trimming cost V 4 bases and J 5 bases; bases outside gene matches: 6. CDR1 and CDR2 (germline): SGHRS, YFSETQ. Input material: peripheral blood. The TCR was taken from a man aged 55 to 70 with COVID-19, enrolled during active disease. The rearrangement uses TRBV5-1 and TRBJ1-2; 9 nucleotides align to TRBD1. Written as DNA, the CDR3 is TGCGCCAGCAGCGCGGGACAGGGCGAGTATGGCTACACCTTC. The encoded protein is CASSAGQGEYGYTF.